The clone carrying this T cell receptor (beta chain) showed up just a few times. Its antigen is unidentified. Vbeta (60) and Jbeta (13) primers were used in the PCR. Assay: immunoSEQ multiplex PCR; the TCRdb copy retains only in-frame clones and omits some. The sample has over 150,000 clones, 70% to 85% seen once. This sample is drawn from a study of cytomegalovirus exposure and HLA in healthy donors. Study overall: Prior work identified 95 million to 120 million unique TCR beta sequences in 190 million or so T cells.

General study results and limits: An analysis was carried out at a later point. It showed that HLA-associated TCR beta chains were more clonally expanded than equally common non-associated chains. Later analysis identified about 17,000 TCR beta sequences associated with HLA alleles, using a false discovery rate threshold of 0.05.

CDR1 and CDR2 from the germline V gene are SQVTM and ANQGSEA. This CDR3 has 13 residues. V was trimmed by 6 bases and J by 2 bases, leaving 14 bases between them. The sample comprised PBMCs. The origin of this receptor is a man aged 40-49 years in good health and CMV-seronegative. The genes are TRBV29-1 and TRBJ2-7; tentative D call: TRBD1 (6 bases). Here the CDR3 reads CSVGQLEPYEQYF. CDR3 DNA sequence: TGCAGCGTGGGACAACTTGAGCCCTACGAGCAGTACTTC.